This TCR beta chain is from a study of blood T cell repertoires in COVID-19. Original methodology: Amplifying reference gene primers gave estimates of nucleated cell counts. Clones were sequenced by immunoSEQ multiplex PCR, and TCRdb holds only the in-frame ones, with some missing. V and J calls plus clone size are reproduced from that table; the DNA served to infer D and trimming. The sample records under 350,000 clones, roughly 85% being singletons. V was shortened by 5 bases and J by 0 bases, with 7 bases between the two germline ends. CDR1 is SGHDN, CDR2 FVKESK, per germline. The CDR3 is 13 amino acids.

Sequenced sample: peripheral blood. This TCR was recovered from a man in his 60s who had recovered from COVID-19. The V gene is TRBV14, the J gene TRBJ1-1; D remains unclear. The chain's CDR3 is CASSANLNTEAFF. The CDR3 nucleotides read TGTGCCAGCAGCGCAAACTTGAACACTGAAGCTTTCTTT. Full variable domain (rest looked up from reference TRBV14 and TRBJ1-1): EAGVTQFPSHSVIEKGQTVTLRCDPISGHDNLYWYRRVMGKEIKFLLHFVKESKQDESGMPNNRFLAERTGGTYSTLKVQPAELEDSGVYFCASSANLNTEAFFGQGTRLTVV.